This record concerns one TCR beta chain sequence. The data are from a study of control samples from healthy donors and cancer patients. Germline V gives CDR1 SGHTA, CDR2 FQGTGA. The J segment lost 0 bases and the V segment lost 4 bases, leaving 8 bases of the junction unmatched. CDR3 length equals 17 residues. The assay was immunoSEQ multiplex PCR, and TCRdb's table has in-frame clones only and misses some. The sample has under 150,000 clones, around 88% seen once. The TCR sequence derives from a man aged 40-49 years in good health. Input material: blood. V usage is TRBV7-3 and J usage is TRBJ2-2; the match to TRBD2 covers 7 bases. CDR3 in amino acids: CASSSRRLAANTGELFF. The CDR3 DNA sequence: TGTGCCAGCAGCTCGCGCCGGCTAGCGGCGAACACCGGGGAGCTGTTTTTT. Filled out from reference TRBV7-3 and TRBJ2-2, the complete variable domain reads GAGVSQTPSNKVTEKGKYVELRCDPISGHTALYWYRQSLGQGPEFLIYFQGTGAADDSGLPNDRFFAVRPEGSVSTLKIQRTERGDSAVYLCASSSRRLAANTGELFFGEGSRLTVL.